The entry that follows covers one T cell receptor (beta chain) sequence. Its antigen remains unknown. Germline CDR1 reads LGHNA; CDR2 reads YSLEER. The CDR3 has 16 residues. Trimming cost V 0 bases and J 2 bases, with 12 bases left between them. The sample comes from a study of OX40 agonist ivuxolimab in advanced cancers. For the study at large: Dose-escalation cases comprised hepatocellular carcinoma, melanoma, renal cell or head and neck cancer. General study results and limits: Certain nonresponders additionally had low normalized T-cell clonal expansion.

Method: immunoSEQ multiplex PCR; TCRdb's copy keeps in-frame clones and lacks some. The sample contains nearly 80,000 clones, about 85% of which appear only once. The chain is built from TRBV4-3 and TRBJ2-3; a weak D match, TRBD2 (5 bases). Sequenced here: CD4+ or CD8+ T cells sorted from blood, sampled in a trial of the OX40 agonist ivuxolimab. The TCR was taken from an adult with an advanced solid tumor such as melanoma, head and neck, liver or kidney cancer. CDR3 coding DNA: TGCGCCAGCAGCCAAGATGCAGCGGTCCCCACAGATACGCAGTATTTT. Protein: CASSQDAAVPTDTQYF.